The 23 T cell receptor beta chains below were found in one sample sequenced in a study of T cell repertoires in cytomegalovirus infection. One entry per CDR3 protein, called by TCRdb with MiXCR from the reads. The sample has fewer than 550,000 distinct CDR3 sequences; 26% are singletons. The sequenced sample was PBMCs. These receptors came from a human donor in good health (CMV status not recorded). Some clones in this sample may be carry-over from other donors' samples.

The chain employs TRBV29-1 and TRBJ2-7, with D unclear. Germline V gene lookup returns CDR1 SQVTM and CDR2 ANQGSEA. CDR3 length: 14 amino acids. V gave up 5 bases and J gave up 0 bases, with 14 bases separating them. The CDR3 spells CSVRQISSSYEQYF. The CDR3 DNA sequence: TGCAGCGTTCGCCAGATATCGAGCTCCTACGAGCAGTACTTC.

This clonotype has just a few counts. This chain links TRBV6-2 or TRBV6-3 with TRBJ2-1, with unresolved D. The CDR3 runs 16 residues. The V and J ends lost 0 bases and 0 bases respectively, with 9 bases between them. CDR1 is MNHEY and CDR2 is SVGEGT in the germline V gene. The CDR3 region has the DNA TGTGCCAGCAGTTACTCGGAGACCCGCTCCTACAATGAGCAGTTCTTC. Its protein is CASSYSETRSYNEQFF.

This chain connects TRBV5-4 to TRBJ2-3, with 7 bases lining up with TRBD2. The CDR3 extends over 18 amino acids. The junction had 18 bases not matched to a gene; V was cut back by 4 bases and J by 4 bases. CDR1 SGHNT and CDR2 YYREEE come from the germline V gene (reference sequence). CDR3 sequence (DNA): TGTGCCAGCAGCGTGCTGGGCGGGAGCACTTGGTTGGCAGATACGCAGTATTTT. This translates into CASSVLGGSTWLADTQYF.

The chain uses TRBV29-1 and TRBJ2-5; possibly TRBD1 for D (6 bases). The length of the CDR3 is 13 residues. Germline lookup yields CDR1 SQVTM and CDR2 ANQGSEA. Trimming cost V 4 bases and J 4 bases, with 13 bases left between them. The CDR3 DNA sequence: TGCAGCGTTGCAGGGGTGGTAGCAGAGACCCAGTACTTC. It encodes CSVAGVVAETQYF.

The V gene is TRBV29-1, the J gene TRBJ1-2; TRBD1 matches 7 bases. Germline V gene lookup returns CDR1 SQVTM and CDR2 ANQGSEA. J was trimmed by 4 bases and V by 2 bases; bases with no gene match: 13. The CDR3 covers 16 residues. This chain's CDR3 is CSVEPLDRPRSYGYTF. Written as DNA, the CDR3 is TGCAGCGTTGAACCCTTGGACAGGCCAAGATCCTATGGCTACACCTTC.

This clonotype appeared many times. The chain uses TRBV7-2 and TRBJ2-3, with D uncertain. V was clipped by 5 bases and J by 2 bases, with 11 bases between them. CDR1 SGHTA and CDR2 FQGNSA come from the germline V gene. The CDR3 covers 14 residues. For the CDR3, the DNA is TGTGCCAGCAGCAAAAGGACGGCCACAGATACGCAGTATTTT. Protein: CASSKRTATDTQYF.

The CDR3 loop is CASSLGREGRNTEAFF. The CDR3, as DNA: TGTGCCAGCAGCTTAGGTCGCGAGGGGAGAAACACTGAAGCTTTCTTT. The chain combines TRBV7-9 with TRBJ1-1; maybe TRBD1 (5 bases). Germline loops: CDR1 SEHNR, CDR2 FQNEAQ (reference sequence). The CDR3 length is 16 residues. With 1 base removed from V and 2 bases from J, the gap between germline ends came to 14 bases.

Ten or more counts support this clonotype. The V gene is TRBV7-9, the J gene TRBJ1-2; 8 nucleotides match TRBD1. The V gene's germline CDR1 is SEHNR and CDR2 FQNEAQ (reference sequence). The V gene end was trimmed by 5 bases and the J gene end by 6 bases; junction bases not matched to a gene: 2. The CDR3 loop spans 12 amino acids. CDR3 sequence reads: CASSPTGDGYTF. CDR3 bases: TGTGCCAGCAGCCCGACAGGGGATGGCTACACCTTC.

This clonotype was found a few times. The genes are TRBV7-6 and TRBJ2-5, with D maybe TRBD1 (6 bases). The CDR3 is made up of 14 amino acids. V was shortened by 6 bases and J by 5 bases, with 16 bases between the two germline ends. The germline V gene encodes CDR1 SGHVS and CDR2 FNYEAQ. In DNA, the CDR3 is TGTGCCAGCAGTTCCAGGGGCAGTTGGGAGACCCAGTACTTC. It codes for CASSSRGSWETQYF.

The CDR3 spells CASGDTSYEQYF. The CDR3 DNA follows: TGTGCCAGCGGAGACACTTCCTACGAGCAGTACTTC. V usage is TRBV28 and J usage is TRBJ2-7; D not certain. CDR1 and CDR2 from the germline V gene are MDHEN and SYDVKM. The CDR3 consists of 12 residues. Trimming took 8 bases from V and 1 from J, leaving 9 bases between them.

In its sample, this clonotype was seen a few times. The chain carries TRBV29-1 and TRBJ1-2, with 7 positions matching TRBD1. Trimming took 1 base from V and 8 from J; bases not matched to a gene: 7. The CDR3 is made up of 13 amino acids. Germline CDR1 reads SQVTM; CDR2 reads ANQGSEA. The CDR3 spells CSVEASDRRGYTF. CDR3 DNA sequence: TGCAGCGTTGAAGCATCGGACAGGAGGGGCTACACCTTC.

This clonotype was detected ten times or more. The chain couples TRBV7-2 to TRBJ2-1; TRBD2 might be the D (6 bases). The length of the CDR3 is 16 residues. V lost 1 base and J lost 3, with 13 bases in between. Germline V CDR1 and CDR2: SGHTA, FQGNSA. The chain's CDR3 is CASSLGRGRGYNEQFF. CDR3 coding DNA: TGTGCCAGCAGCTTAGGGCGGGGCCGGGGCTACAATGAGCAGTTCTTC.

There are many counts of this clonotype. This CDR3 reads CASSPRGGEETQYF. The CDR3 bases are TGTGCCAGCAGCCCCCGGGGTGGAGAGGAGACCCAGTACTTC. This chain connects TRBV7-7 to TRBJ2-5; maybe TRBD2 (5 bases). V was shortened by 5 bases and J by 5 bases, with 15 bases between the two germline ends. Germline V gene lookup returns CDR1 SSHAT and CDR2 FNYEAQ (reference sequence). The CDR3 has 14 residues.

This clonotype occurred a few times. The CDR3 loop is CASSFLDRGVEAFF. The CDR3 coding sequence is TGTGCCAGCAGCTTCCTGGACAGAGGAGTTGAAGCTTTCTTT. The genes are TRBV5-4 and TRBJ1-1; TRBD1 is a possible D gene (6 bases). This CDR3 spans 14 amino acids. The germline V gene has CDR1 SGHNT and CDR2 YYREEE (reference sequence). Trimming pared 2 bases from V and 7 bases from J, leaving 15 bases between.

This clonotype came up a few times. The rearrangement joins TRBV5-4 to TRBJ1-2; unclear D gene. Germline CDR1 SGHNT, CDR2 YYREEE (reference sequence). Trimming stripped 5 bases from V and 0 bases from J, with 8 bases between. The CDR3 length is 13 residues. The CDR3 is CASSDVPNYGYTF. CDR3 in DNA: TGTGCCAGCAGTGATGTGCCTAACTATGGCTACACCTTC.

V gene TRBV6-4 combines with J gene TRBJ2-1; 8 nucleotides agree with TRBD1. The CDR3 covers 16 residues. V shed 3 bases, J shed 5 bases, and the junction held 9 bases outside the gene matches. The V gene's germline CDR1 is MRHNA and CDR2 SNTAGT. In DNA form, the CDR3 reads TGTGCCAGCAGTGAGGGACAGGCCCATAGGGACAATGAGCAGTTCTTC. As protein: CASSEGQAHRDNEQFF.

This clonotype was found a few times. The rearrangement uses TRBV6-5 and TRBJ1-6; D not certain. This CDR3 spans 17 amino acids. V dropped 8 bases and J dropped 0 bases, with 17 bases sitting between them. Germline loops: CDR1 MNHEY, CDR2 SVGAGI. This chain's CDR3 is CASRVGGRGSYNSPLHF. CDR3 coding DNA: TGTGCCAGCCGAGTGGGAGGGCGCGGCTCCTATAATTCACCCCTCCACTTT.

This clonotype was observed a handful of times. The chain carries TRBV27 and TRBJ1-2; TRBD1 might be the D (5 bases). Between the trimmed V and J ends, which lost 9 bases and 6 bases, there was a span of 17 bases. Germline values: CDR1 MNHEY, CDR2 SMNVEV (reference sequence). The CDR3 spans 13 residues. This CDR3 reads CASGGMRGHGYTF. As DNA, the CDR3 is TGTGCCAGTGGGGGAATGAGGGGTCATGGCTACACCTTC.

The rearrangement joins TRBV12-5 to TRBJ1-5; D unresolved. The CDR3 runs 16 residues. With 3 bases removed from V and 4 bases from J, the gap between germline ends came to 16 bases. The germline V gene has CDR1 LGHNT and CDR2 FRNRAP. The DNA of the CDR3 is TGTGCTAGTGGTTTCGACCCAGGTACTGGAAATCAGCCCCAGCATTTT. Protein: CASGFDPGTGNQPQHF.

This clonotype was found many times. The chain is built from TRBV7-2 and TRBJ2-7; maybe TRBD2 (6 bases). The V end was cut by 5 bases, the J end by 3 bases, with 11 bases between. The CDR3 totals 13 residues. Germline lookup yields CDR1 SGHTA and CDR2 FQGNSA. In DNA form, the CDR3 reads TGTGCCAGCAGCGCCTCGGGGGTCTACGAGCAGTACTTC. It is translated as CASSASGVYEQYF.

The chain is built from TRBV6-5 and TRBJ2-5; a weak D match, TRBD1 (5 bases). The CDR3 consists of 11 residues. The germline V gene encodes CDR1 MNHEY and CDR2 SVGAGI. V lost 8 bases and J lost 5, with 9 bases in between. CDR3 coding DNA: TGTGCCAGCCAGCAGGGCGAGACCCAGTACTTC. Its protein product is CASQQGETQYF.

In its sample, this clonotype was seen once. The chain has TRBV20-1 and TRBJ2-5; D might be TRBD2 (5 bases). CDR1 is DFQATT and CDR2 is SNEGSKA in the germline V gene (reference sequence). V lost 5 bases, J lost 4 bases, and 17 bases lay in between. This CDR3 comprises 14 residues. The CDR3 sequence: CSALGPLARETQYF. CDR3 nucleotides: TGCAGTGCTCTTGGGCCCTTAGCGCGAGAGACCCAGTACTTC.

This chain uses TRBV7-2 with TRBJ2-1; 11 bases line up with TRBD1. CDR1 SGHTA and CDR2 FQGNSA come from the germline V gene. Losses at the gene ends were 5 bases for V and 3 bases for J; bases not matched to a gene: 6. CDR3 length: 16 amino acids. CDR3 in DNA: TGTGCCAGCAGCCAGGAGGGGACAGGGGGCTACAATGAGCAGTTCTTC. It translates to CASSQEGTGGYNEQFF. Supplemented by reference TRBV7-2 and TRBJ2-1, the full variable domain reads GAGVSQSPSNKVTEKGKDVELRCDPISGHTALYWYRQSLGQGLEFLIYFQGNSAPDKSGLPSDRFSAERTGGSVSTLTIQRTQQEDSAVYLCASSQEGTGGYNEQFFGPGTRLTVL.